This paragraph reports one T cell receptor (beta chain). Its antigen remains unidentified. Within one base of it there is no much larger clone, and no base qualities were kept. V was cut back by 0 bases and J by 3 bases, leaving a gap of 8 bases between them. CDR1 and CDR2 are drawn from the germline V gene: MNHEY, SVGEGT. The CDR3, from cysteine to phenylalanine, totals 14 residues. The retained sequence is limited to the CDR3, 42 bases, with the frame set at the first base. The record originates from a study of blood T cell repertoires in COVID-19 (dated by TCRdb to the early 2020s). With respect to the entire study: Samples from collaborators originated in the United States, Italy and Spain and spanned both the acute and convalescent phases of COVID-19. The material from the prospective study consisted of cDNA or gDNA derived from T cells, B-cell-depleted T cells, or PBMCs. The dataset comprised deeply sampled blood TCRbeta repertoires from subjects exposed to, actively infected with, or recovered from COVID-19. A freely available public database, intended as a resource for researchers studying the immune response to SARS-CoV-2, is where the repertoires were released. The samples were drawn from two sources: the first 160 participants of the ongoing ImmuneRACE study, and some 1,300 subjects contributed by 6 global collaborators. Nearly every sample came with metadata listing a de-identified subject ID, COVID-19 status, age in years and sex. Where available, HLA class I and class II types were taken from metadata supplied by the sample provider and were not determined by assay-based typing.

The collaborating institutions used their own protocols to collect whole blood in K2EDTA tubes. For TCRbeta analysis, collaborator samples were shipped as frozen whole blood, as isolated PBMCs, or as DNA extracted from either sample type. The paper's findings and limits, for the study overall: The amount of clinical and demographic metadata varied by source and participant and was provided uncurated.

TCRbeta CDR3 regions were amplified from genomic DNA by means of the immunoSEQ Assay, a bias-controlled multiplex PCR. Per the original workflow: Within the assay, amplification of reference gene primers was used to estimate how many nucleated cells each sample contained. To quantify the absolute abundance of each unique TCRbeta CDR3 rearrangement, sequence reads were collapsed and filtered. For each sample, productive Simpson clonality was calculated as the square root of Simpson's diversity index across productive rearrangements. The clones in this table, taken by TCRdb from immuneACCESS, are in-frame only. Not every clone is retained; where verified, under half of the shortfall comes from an unresolved V gene, and the cause of the rest is unknown. The V and J calls and the clone size are those of that table, but D and trimming were determined from the DNA. For this sample the table gives 100,000 to 130,000 clones, of which less than 90% were detected only once. The top ten constitute about 4.2% of the sample.

This sequence was found in a human donor in a cohort sampled during active COVID-19. Sequenced: peripheral blood. Recombination connected TRBV6-2 or TRBV6-3 to TRBJ1-2, with no reliable assignment of the D segment. The CDR3 loop reads CASSYSARYYGYTF. The nucleotide sequence reads as follows: TGTGCCAGCAGTTACTCGGCCAGGTACTATGGCTACACCTTC.